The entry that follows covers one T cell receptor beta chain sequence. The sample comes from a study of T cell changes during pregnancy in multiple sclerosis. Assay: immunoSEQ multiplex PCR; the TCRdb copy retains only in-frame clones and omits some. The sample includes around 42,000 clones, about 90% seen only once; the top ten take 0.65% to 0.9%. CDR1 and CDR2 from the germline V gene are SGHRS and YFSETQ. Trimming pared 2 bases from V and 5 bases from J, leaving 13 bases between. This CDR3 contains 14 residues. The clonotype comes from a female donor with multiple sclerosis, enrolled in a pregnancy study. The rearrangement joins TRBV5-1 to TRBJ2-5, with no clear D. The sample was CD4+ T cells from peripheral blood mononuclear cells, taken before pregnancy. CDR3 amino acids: CASSFDTRVETQYF. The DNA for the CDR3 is TGCGCCAGCAGCTTCGACACGCGAGTTGAGACCCAGTACTTC.